This T cell receptor beta chain comes out of a study of T cell responses to AZD1222 COVID-19 vaccine. Some clones are missing from TCRdb's copy, which holds only in-frame ones; the method was immunoSEQ multiplex PCR. The table lists about 200,000 clones, 90% to 95% of them singletons. The study's findings and limits: Only 5 or 6 AZD1222 recipients were seropositive at baseline.

The table lists this clone with a few counts. Its antigen is still unknown. There are 17 residues in the CDR3. Germline V gives CDR1 MGHRA, CDR2 YSYEKL. Trimming pared 0 bases from V and 6 bases from J, leaving 17 bases between. The chain is built from TRBV4-1 and TRBJ2-2; no clear D gene. The TCR comes from an adult who received the AZD1222 COVID-19 vaccine. Sequenced material: peripheral blood, taken 28 days after the second AZD1222 dose. CDR3 sequence: CASSQDPPEETAGELFF. The CDR3 DNA sequence: TGCGCCAGCAGCCAAGACCCACCCGAAGAGACGGCCGGGGAGCTGTTTTTT.